Below are 28 T cell receptor beta chains sequenced from a single sample in a study of cytomegalovirus exposure and HLA in healthy donors. The primer mix had 60 Vbeta and 13 Jbeta primers. Measured with immunoSEQ multiplex PCR; TCRdb has only the in-frame clones, and not every one. The table lists 49,000 or so clones, approximately 85% of them singletons. The sample was PBMCs. The receptors stem from a boy between 10 and 17 years old in good health and CMV-seropositive.

V usage is TRBV6-5 and J usage is TRBJ2-2, with D possibly matching TRBD1 (6 bases). The germline gives CDR1 MNHEY, CDR2 SVGAGI. The CDR3 spans 13 residues. V lost 6 bases, J lost 1 base, and 6 bases lay in between. The CDR3 spells CASRTGNTGELFF. CDR3 DNA sequence: TGTGCCAGCAGGACAGGGAACACCGGGGAGCTGTTTTTT.

The CDR3 DNA follows: TGCGCCAGCAGCAGGGACAGGTTGAACACTGAAGCTTTCTTT. It yields the protein CASSRDRLNTEAFF. The rearrangement links TRBV4-1 to TRBJ1-1; 8 bases match TRBD1. CDR3 length equals 14 residues. From germline, CDR1 is MGHRA and CDR2 YSYEKL. The V segment lost 5 bases and the J segment 0 bases; nucleotides outside the gene matches: 2.

V gene TRBV15 combines with J gene TRBJ2-7; tentative D call: TRBD2 (6 bases). The V gene's germline CDR1 is LNHNV and CDR2 YYDKDF (reference sequence). V shed 5 bases and J shed 7 bases, with 12 bases lying between them. The CDR3 runs 12 residues. The CDR3 spells CATSLTGDEQYF. The CDR3 nucleotides read TGTGCCACCAGCCTCACGGGGGATGAGCAGTACTTC.

The chain recombines TRBV5-4 with TRBJ1-2; no firm D call. V gave up 0 bases and J gave up 0 bases, with 9 bases separating them. The CDR3 totals 15 residues. Germline CDR1 and CDR2: SGHNT and YYREEE (reference sequence). The CDR3 spells CASSLGAAANYGYTF. The CDR3 nucleotides are TGTGCCAGCAGCTTGGGGGCAGCAGCTAACTATGGCTACACCTTC.

The CDR3 bases are TGTGCCAGCAGGAGACCTGGGGGGGGCGTCTACGAGCAGTACTTC. Translated, it gives CASRRPGGGVYEQYF. The chain is built from TRBV6-6 and TRBJ2-5; D might be TRBD2 (7 bases). The better agreement between TRBJ2-7 and the DNA end casts doubt on the J call. The CDR3 loop spans 15 amino acids. Germline assignment: CDR1 MNHNY and CDR2 SVGAGI (reference sequence).

The chain combines TRBV19 with TRBJ1-5; weak D call: TRBD1 (5 bases). Germline V gene data show CDR1 as LNHDA and CDR2 as SQIVND (reference sequence). V lost 1 base and J 3 bases, leaving 13 bases between the germline ends. There are 16 residues in the CDR3. In DNA form, the CDR3 reads TGTGCCAGTAGTATAGGGGAATACAGGTACAATCAGCCCCAGCATTTT. Encoded protein: CASSIGEYRYNQPQHF.

A few counts support this clone. The rearrangement links TRBV11-3 to TRBJ2-3, with D perhaps matching TRBD2 (6 bases). The germline gives CDR1 SGHNT, CDR2 YENEEA. V lost 5 bases and J 8 bases, leaving 20 bases between the germline ends. The CDR3 runs to 15 residues. The CDR3 region has the DNA TGTGCCAGCAGCAAGGGACTTACGCCCTTGGGTACGCAGTATTTT. It encodes CASSKGLTPLGTQYF.

The chain joins TRBV11-2 to TRBJ1-1, with a weak D call TRBD1 (6 bases). Deletions cut 2 bases from V and 6 bases from J, with 10 bases between. The germline V gene encodes CDR1 SGHAT and CDR2 FQNNGV. The CDR3 totals 13 residues. Written as DNA, the CDR3 is TGTGCCAGCAGCTTACAACGGACAGCTGAAGCTTTCTTT. Protein sequence: CASSLQRTAEAFF.

This clone came up once. Relative to the germline gene, one junction end is altered; a read error may explain this. The rearrangement joins TRBV7-7 to TRBJ2-7; maybe TRBD2 (5 bases). The CDR3 totals 13 residues. CDR1 SSHAT and CDR2 FNYEAQ come from the germline V gene (reference sequence). The CDR3 nucleotides read TGTGCTAGCAGCCCTGGGCCTCGGGGCGAGCAGTACTTC. Translating gives CASSPGPRGEQYF. Looking up the rest from reference TRBV7-7 and TRBJ2-7 gives the full variable domain: GAGVSQSPRYKVTKRGQDVTLRCDPISSHATLYWYQQALGQGPEFLTYFNYEAQPDKSGLPSDRFSAERPEGSISTLTIQRTEQRDSAMYRCASSPGPRGEQYFGPGTRLTVT.

In DNA form, the CDR3 reads TGTGCCAGCAGCTTAGGACGACTAGCGGGGAATGAGCAGTTCTTC. This encodes CASSLGRLAGNEQFF. The gene calls are TRBV11-1 and TRBJ2-1; 11 bases match TRBD2. The CDR3 spans 15 residues. Germline V gives CDR1 SGHAT, CDR2 FQDESV (reference sequence). The trim removed 1 base at V and 7 bases at J, leaving 3 bases unmatched.

This chain links TRBV6-1 with TRBJ1-1; D not resolved. Germline V gene sequence: CDR1 MNHNS, CDR2 SASEGT. The CDR3 totals 13 residues. Trimming left V 0 bases short and J 5 bases short, with 7 bases between. CDR3 nucleotides: TGTGCCAGCAGTGAAGCGCTTCAGACTGAAGCTTTCTTT. Its protein is CASSEALQTEAFF.

In this sample, this clone turned up once. The rearrangement links TRBV27 to TRBJ2-5; possibly TRBD1 for D (5 bases). The CDR3 extends over 14 amino acids. The germline V and J ends were trimmed by 3 bases and 5 bases, with 13 bases remaining between them. Germline V gene lookup returns CDR1 MNHEY and CDR2 SMNVEV (reference sequence). The CDR3 protein is CASSFQGNGETQYF. The CDR3 nucleotides are TGTGCCAGCAGTTTTCAGGGCAACGGGGAGACCCAGTACTTC.

Concerning this clone itself: A junction boundary mismatches the germline segment, possibly from a read error. The chain links TRBV5-4 to TRBJ1-2; 8 bases align to TRBD1. CDR1 is SGHNT and CDR2 is YYREEE in the germline V gene (reference sequence). This CDR3 has 15 residues. Here the CDR3 reads CAGSLGGQGVYGYTF. As DNA, the CDR3 is TGTGCCGGCAGCTTGGGAGGACAGGGAGTCTATGGCTACACCTTC.

This clone has a handful of counts. J is TRBJ2-3 and V is TRBV7-2; D is uncertain. The V and J ends lost 0 bases and 1 base respectively, with 5 bases between them. Looked up from germline, CDR1 is SGHTA and CDR2 is FQGNSA. The CDR3 consists of 14 residues. The CDR3 DNA is TGTGCCAGCAGCTTAGCGCGAGGCACAGATACGCAGTATTTT. Translating it yields CASSLARGTDTQYF. The entire variable domain, with the rest obtained from reference TRBV7-2 and TRBJ2-3, is as follows: GAGVSQSPSNKVTEKGKDVELRCDPISGHTALYWYRQSLGQGLEFLIYFQGNSAPDKSGLPSDRFSAERTGGSVSTLTIQRTQQEDSAVYLCASSLARGTDTQYFGPGTRLTVL.

J is TRBJ2-7 and V is TRBV29-1; D might be TRBD1 (6 bases). V shed 0 bases and J shed 5 bases, with 17 bases lying between them. The CDR3 is 15 residues long. Germline V gene sequence: CDR1 SQVTM, CDR2 ANQGSEA. For the CDR3, the DNA is TGCAGCGTTGAAGATCCTAGCTACAGGGACCACGAGCAGTACTTC. Amino acids: CSVEDPSYRDHEQYF.

The chain's CDR3 is CASSGNPGQGTQPQHF. DNA of the CDR3: TGTGCCAGCAGCGGAAACCCGGGACAGGGGACTCAGCCCCAGCATTTT. The chain carries TRBV4-2 and TRBJ1-5; 10 nucleotides match TRBD1. The V and J ends lost 5 bases and 6 bases, in that order; junction bases with no gene match: 10. CDR3 length equals 16 residues. Germline values: CDR1 LGHNA, CDR2 YNFKEQ.

The V and J genes are TRBV2 and TRBJ1-1, with D possibly being TRBD1 (5 bases). CDR1 is SNHLY and CDR2 is FYNNEI in the germline V gene. The CDR3 totals 16 residues. V shed 2 bases and J shed 0 bases, with 13 bases lying between them. DNA of the CDR3: TGTGCCAGCAGTGAAAATCCAGGGATTATGAACACTGAAGCTTTCTTT. Translation: CASSENPGIMNTEAFF.

This chain joins TRBV7-8 and TRBJ2-1, with 7 positions matching TRBD1. This CDR3 comprises 12 residues. The germline V gene has CDR1 SGHVS and CDR2 FQNEAQ. Unmatched junction bases numbered 1, after V lost 5 bases and J lost 6 bases. This chain's CDR3 is CASSPGGNEQFF. Here the CDR3 DNA reads TGTGCCAGCAGCCCAGGGGGCAATGAGCAGTTCTTC.

This chain joins TRBV4-1 and TRBJ1-4; D call uncertain. In germline, CDR1 is MGHRA, CDR2 YSYEKL. CDR3 size: 14 residues. V lost 8 bases and J 6 bases, leaving 16 bases between the germline ends. CDR3 coding DNA: TGCGCCAGCGGAGAGTGGCGGAGTCATGAAAAACTGTTTTTT. Translation: CASGEWRSHEKLFF.

V usage is TRBV5-5 and J usage is TRBJ1-2, with TRBD1 identical over 7 bases. CDR1 is SGHKS, CDR2 YYEKEE, per germline (reference sequence). The J segment lost 6 bases and the V segment lost 0 bases, leaving 5 bases of the junction unmatched. The CDR3 totals 14 residues. The CDR3 loop is CASSLDRGIDGYTF. DNA for the CDR3: TGTGCCAGCAGCTTGGACAGGGGAATTGATGGCTACACCTTC.

This clone was picked up one time. The chain carries TRBV27 and TRBJ1-5, with D possibly being TRBD1 (6 bases). The V gene lost 5 bases and the J gene lost 6 bases, with 17 bases spanning the gap. The CDR3 is 15 amino acids. CDR1 is MNHEY and CDR2 is SMNVEV in the germline V gene (reference sequence). CDR3 protein: CASSPGSGVGQPQHF. In DNA, the CDR3 is TGTGCCAGCAGTCCAGGTTCAGGGGTAGGTCAGCCCCAGCATTTT.

V and J are TRBV6-5 and TRBJ2-1, with TRBD2 identical over 8 bases. V trimming: 6 bases; J trimming: 6 bases; junction bases outside the gene matches: 13. The CDR3 extends over 16 amino acids. Germline-derived CDR1 and CDR2 are MNHEY and SVGAGI. CDR3 bases: TGTGCCAGCAGCTACGGGGGGGCCCCACACCTCAATGAGCAGTTCTTC. Translating it yields CASSYGGAPHLNEQFF.

CDR3 loop: CASSPSPSGYDYEQYF. CDR3 bases: TGTGCCAGCAGCCCATCACCCAGCGGGTACGACTACGAGCAGTACTTC. The chain is built from TRBV7-2 and TRBJ2-7, with a tentative D call TRBD2 (6 bases). Germline V gives CDR1 SGHTA, CDR2 FQGNSA. The CDR3 is made up of 16 amino acids. The V gene lost 5 bases and the J gene lost 3 bases, with 20 bases spanning the gap.

This clone was seen only once. CDR3 bases: TGTGCCAGCAGTTCTGCGGAGACCCAGTACTTC. This sequence encodes CASSSAETQYF. The rearrangement joins TRBV6-5 to TRBJ2-5; D remains unclear. CDR1 MNHEY and CDR2 SVGAGI come from the germline V gene. The length of the CDR3 is 11 residues. Trimming cost V 4 bases and J 5 bases, with 5 bases left between them.

The chain combines TRBV7-8 with TRBJ2-7; the match to TRBD1 covers 10 bases. Per the germline V gene, CDR1 is SGHVS and CDR2 is FQNEAQ. The CDR3 spans 15 residues. The V segment lost 5 bases and the J segment 0 bases; nucleotides outside the gene matches: 4. CDR3 in amino acids: CASSGTGESSYEQYF. The CDR3 DNA reads TGTGCCAGCAGCGGGACAGGGGAAAGCTCCTACGAGCAGTACTTC.

The V call is TRBV28, the J call TRBJ2-5, with D perhaps matching TRBD2 (5 bases). Trimming cost V 3 bases and J 1 base, with 9 bases left between them. Per the germline V gene, CDR1 is MDHEN and CDR2 is SYDVKM. This CDR3 has 14 residues. The CDR3 loop reads CASSFGLVQETQYF. The CDR3 DNA sequence: TGTGCCAGCAGTTTTGGACTGGTCCAAGAGACCCAGTACTTC.

This clone occurred a few times. The chain employs TRBV7-9 and TRBJ2-7, with 9 bases matching TRBD2. Germline assignment: CDR1 SEHNR and CDR2 FQNEAQ (reference sequence). Trimming took 3 bases from V and 2 from J; bases not matched to a gene: 2. This CDR3 contains 14 residues. The CDR3 reads CASSFAGGAYEQYF. The CDR3 coding sequence is TGTGCCAGCAGCTTCGCGGGAGGGGCCTACGAGCAGTACTTC.

The rearrangement joins TRBV11-2 to TRBJ2-7; D may be TRBD2 (7 bases). This CDR3 region has 16 residues. Germline V gene lookup returns CDR1 SGHAT and CDR2 FQNNGV. Trimming pared 6 bases from V and 5 bases from J, leaving 23 bases between. The CDR3 reads CASRGGGTGNSHEQYF. For the CDR3, the DNA is TGTGCCAGCAGGGGCGGGGGAACAGGGAATTCCCACGAGCAGTACTTC.